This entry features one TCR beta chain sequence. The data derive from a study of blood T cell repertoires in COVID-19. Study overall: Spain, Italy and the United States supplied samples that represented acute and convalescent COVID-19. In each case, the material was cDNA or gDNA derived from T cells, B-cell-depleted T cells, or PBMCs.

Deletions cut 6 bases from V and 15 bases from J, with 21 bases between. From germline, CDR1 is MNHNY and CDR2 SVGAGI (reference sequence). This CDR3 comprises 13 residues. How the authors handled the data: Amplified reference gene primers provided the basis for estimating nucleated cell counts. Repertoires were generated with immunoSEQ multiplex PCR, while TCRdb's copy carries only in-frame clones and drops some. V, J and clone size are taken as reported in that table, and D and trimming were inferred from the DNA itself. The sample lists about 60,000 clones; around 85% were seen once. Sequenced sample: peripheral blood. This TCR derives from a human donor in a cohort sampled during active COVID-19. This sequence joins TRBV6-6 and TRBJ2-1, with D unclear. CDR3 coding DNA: TGTGCCAGCAGATCCGGGTCAGAAACTCATCCGTTCTTC. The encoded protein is CASRSGSETHPFF.